This paragraph covers one T cell receptor (beta chain) sequence. Its antigen remains unidentified. These data originate in a study of blood T cells in healthy people across ages. Study observations and caveats: Researchers judged that diversity estimates from one million T cells fell short of true values. More naive CD4+ cells and higher diversity marked long-lived donors relative to aged donors.

Then a second PCR, running roughly 7 to 11 cycles, was carried out with a sample-barcoded 5' primer and a J-beta primer mix. TCRdb passed the 5' RACE reads through MiXCR, listing each CDR3 protein once. The sample has 450,000 to 600,000 distinct CDR3 sequences, approximately 26% seen once; the top ten hold roughly 3.5%. The CDR3 length is 17 residues. V shed 1 base and J 0 bases; nucleotides not matched to a gene: 8. The germline CDR1 and CDR2 sequences are DFQATT and SNEGSKA (reference sequence). These records were also assigned to another study, of T cells of mothers and their children. That work adds: Thymic selection shapes TCR recombination output similarly in related and unrelated pairs. Slightly, though not significantly, more overlap was seen in related than in unrelated mother-child pairs.

The sequenced sample consisted of blood. This receptor was taken from a boy aged 2 to 10 in good health. The chain carries TRBV20-1 and TRBJ1-1; 10 bases match TRBD1. Here the CDR3 reads CSARVGDRGSVNTEAFF. The CDR3 bases are TGCAGTGCTAGAGTCGGGGACAGGGGATCGGTGAACACTGAAGCTTTCTTT.